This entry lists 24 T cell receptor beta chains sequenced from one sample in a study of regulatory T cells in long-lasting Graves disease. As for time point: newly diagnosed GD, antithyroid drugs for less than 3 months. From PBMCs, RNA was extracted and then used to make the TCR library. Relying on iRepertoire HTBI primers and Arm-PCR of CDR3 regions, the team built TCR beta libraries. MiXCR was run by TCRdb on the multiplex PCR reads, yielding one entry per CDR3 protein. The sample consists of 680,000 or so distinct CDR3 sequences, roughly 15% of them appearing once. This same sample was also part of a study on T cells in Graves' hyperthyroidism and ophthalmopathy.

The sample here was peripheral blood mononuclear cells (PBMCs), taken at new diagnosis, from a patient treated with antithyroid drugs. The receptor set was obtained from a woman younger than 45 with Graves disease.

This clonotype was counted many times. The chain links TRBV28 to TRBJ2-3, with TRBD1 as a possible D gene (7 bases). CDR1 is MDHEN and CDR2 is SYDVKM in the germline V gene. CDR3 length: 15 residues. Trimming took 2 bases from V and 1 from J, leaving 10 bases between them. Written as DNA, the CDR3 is TGTGCCAGCAGTTTAATCAGGGGGGGCACAGATACGCAGTATTTT. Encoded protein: CASSLIRGGTDTQYF.

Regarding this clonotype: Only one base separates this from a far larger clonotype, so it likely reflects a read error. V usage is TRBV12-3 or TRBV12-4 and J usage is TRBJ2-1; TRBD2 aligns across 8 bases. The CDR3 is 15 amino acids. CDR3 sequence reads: CASSPQTGREETRYF. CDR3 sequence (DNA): TGTGCCAGCAGTCCCCAAACCGGGAGGGAAGAGACCCGGTACTTC.

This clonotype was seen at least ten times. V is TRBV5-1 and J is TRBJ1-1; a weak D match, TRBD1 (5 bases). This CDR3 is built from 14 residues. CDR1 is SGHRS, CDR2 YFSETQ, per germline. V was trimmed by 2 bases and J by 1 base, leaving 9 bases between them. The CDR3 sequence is CASSFGGRNTEAFF. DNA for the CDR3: TGCGCCAGCAGCTTTGGGGGACGGAACACTGAAGCTTTCTTT.

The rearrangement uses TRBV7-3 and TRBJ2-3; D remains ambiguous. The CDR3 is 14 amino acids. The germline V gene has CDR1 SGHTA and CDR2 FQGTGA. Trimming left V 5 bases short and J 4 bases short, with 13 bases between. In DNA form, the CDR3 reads TGTGCCAGCAGCCCGACTCCAGCAGCAGATACGCAGTATTTT. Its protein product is CASSPTPAADTQYF.

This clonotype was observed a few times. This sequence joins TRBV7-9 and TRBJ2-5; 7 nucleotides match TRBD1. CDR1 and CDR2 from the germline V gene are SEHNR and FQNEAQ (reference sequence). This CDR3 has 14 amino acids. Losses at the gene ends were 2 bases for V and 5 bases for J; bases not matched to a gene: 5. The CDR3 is CASSLRTGDETQYF. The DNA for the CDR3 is TGTGCCAGCAGCTTAAGAACAGGGGATGAGACCCAGTACTTC.

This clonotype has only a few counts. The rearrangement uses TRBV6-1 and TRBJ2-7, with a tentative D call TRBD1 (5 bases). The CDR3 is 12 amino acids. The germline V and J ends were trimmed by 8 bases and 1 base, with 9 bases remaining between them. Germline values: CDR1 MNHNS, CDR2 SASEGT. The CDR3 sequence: CASQGVSYEQYF. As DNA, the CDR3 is TGTGCCAGCCAAGGGGTTTCCTACGAGCAGTACTTC.

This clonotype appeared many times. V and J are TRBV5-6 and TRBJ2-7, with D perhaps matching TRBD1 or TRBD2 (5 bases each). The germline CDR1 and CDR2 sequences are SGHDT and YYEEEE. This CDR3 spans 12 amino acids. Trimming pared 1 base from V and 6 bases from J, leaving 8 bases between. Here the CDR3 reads CASSLWGIEQYF. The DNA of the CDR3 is TGTGCCAGCAGCTTGTGGGGGATCGAGCAGTACTTC.

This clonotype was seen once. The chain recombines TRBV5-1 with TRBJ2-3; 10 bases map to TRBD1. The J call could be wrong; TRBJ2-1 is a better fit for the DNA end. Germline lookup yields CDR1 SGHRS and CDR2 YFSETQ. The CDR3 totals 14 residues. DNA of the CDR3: TGCGCCAGCAGCTCCGGGACAGGGGCATACGAGCAGTTCTTC. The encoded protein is CASSSGTGAYEQFF.

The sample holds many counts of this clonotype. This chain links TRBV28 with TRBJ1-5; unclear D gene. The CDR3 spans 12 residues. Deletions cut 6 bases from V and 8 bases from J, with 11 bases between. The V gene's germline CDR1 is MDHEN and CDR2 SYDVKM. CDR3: CASSLFWEPQHF. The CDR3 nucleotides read TGTGCCAGCAGCCTCTTTTGGGAGCCCCAGCATTTT.

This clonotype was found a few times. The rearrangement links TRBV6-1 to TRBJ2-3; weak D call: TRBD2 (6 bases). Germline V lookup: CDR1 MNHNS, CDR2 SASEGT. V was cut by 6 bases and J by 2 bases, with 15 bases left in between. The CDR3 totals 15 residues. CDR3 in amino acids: CASRRRVGNTDTQYF. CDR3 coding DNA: TGTGCCAGCAGGAGGAGGGTTGGAAACACAGATACGCAGTATTTT.

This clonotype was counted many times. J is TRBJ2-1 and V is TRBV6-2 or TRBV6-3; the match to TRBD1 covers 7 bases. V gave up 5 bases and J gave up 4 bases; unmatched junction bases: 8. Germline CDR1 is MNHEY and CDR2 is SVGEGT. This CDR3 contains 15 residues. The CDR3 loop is CASSEADRPYNEQFF. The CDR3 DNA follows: TGTGCCAGCAGTGAGGCGGACAGGCCTTACAATGAGCAGTTCTTC.

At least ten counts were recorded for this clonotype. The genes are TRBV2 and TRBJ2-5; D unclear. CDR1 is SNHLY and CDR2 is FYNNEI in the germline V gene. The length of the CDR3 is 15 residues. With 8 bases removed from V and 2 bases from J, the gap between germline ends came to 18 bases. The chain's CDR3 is CASGAGPLRQETQYF. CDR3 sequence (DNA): TGTGCCAGCGGTGCCGGGCCTCTGAGGCAAGAGACCCAGTACTTC.

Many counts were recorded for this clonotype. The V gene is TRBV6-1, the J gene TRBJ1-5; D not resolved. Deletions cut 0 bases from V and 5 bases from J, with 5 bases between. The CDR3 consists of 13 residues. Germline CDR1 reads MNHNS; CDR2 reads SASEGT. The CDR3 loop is CASSEAFYQPQHF. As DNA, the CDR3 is TGTGCCAGCAGTGAAGCGTTTTATCAGCCCCAGCATTTT.

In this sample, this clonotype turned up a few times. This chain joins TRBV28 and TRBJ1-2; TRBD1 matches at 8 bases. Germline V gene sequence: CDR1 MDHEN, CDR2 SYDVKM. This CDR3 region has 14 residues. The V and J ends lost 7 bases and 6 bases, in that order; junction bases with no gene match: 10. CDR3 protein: CASTTLTGAHGYTF. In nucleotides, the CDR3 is TGTGCCAGCACTACTCTGACAGGGGCACATGGCTACACCTTC.

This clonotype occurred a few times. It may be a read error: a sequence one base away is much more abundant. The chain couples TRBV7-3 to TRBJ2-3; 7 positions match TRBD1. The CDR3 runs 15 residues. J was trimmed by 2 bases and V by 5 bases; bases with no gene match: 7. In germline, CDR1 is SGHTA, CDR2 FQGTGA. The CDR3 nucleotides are TGTGCCAGCAGCCCGGTCGGGACAGCCACAGATACGCAGTATTTT. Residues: CASSPVGTATDTQYF.

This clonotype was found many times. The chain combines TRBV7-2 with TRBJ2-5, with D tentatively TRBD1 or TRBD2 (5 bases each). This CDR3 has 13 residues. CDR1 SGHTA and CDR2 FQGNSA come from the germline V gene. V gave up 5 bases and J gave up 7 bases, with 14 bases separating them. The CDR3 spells CASSKGRTGTQYF. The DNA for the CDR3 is TGTGCCAGCAGCAAGGGACGGACGGGGACCCAGTACTTC.

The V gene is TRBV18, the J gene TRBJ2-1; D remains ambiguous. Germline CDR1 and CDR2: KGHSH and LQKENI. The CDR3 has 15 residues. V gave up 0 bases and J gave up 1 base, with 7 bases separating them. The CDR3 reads CASSPPTNSYNEQFF. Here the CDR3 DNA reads TGTGCCAGCTCACCACCGACAAATTCCTACAATGAGCAGTTCTTC.

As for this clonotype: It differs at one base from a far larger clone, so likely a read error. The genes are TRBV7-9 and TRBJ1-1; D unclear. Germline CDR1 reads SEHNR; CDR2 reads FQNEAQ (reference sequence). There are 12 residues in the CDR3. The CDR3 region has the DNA TGTGCCAGCACGAGAGGGAACACTGAAGCTCTCTTT. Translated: CASTRGNTEALF. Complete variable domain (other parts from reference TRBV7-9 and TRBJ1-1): DTGVSQNPRHKITKRGQNVTFRCDPISEHNRLYWYRQTLGQGPEFLTYFQNEAQLEKSRLLSDRFSAERPKGSFSTLEIQRTEQGDSAMYLCASTRGNTEALFGQGTRLTVV.

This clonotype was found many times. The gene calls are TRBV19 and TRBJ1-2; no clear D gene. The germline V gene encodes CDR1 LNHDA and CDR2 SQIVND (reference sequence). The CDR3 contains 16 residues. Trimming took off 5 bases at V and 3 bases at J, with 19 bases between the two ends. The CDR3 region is CASSPGSSPAHYGYTF. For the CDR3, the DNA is TGTGCCAGTAGTCCTGGAAGTTCCCCTGCCCACTATGGCTACACCTTC.

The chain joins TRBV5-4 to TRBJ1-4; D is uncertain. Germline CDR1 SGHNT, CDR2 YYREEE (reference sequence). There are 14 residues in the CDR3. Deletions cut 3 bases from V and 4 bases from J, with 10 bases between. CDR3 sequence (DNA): TGTGCCAGCAGCTCGGAGGTTGGTAATGAAAAACTGTTTTTT. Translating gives CASSSEVGNEKLFF.

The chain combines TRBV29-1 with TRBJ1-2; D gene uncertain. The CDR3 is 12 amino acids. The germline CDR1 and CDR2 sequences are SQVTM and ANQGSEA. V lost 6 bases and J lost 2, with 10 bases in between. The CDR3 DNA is TGCAGCGTATACACAGCAAACTATGGCTACACCTTC. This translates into CSVYTANYGYTF.

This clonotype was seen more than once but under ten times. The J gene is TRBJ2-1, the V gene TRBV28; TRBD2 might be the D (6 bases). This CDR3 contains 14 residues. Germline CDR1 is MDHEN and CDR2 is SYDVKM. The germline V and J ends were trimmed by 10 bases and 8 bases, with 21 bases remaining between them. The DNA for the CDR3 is TGTGCCACCCTCTCGTCGGGAGAATTGTATGAGCAGTTCTTC. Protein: CATLSSGELYEQFF.

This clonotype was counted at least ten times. CDR3 sequence: CASSVTFSYEQFF. CDR3 coding DNA: TGTGCCAGCAGCGTTACGTTCAGCTATGAGCAGTTCTTC. This rearrangement joins TRBV11-2 to TRBJ2-1; D gene unclear. The CDR3 is made up of 13 amino acids. The ends were cut back, 5 bases at V and 8 bases at J, with 13 bases in the middle. CDR1 SGHAT and CDR2 FQNNGV come from the germline V gene.

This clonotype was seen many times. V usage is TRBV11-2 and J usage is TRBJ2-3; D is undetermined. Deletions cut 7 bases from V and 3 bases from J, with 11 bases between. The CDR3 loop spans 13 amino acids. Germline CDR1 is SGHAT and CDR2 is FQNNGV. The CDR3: CASKPRGTDTQYF. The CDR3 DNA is TGTGCCAGCAAGCCCCGTGGGACAGATACGCAGTATTTT.